These T cell receptor beta chains were read from a single sample in a study of blood T cell repertoires in COVID-19. Measured with immunoSEQ multiplex PCR; TCRdb has only the in-frame clones, and not every one. Of about 68,000 clones listed, approximately 80% are singletons. The sequenced material came from peripheral blood. Every receptor here comes from an elderly man with acute or convalescent COVID-19. Each CDR3 is given with its conserved first and last residue. A D gene is named only where the DNA matches it firmly. Size is stated for part of the rows, as once, few or many counts, or as a class when the clone is expanded.

V gene	J gene	clone size	D gene	CDR3 protein	CDR3 DNA
TRBV18	TRBJ1-2	.	TRBD1	CASSRSGTGDFYGYTF	TGTGCCAGCTCACGTTCTGGGACAGGGGATTTCTATGGCTACACCTTC
TRBV2	TRBJ2-2	.	TRBD2	CASKGLAGPSTGELFF	TGTGCCAGCAAGGGACTAGCGGGACCTTCCACCGGGGAGCTGTTTTTT
TRBV5-6	TRBJ2-1	once	.	CASSLGQDYEQFF	TGTGCCAGCAGCTTGGGACAGGATTATGAGCAGTTCTTC
TRBV18	TRBJ2-7	.	TRBD1	CASSPSTGSGYEQYF	TGTGCCAGCTCACCATCGACAGGGTCTGGCTACGAGCAGTACTTC
TRBV28	TRBJ2-7	.	TRBD2	CASSIPSGSPHEQYF	TGTGCCAGCAGTATCCCTAGCGGGAGTCCCCACGAGCAGTACTTC
TRBV28	TRBJ1-5	.	.	CASSLPTGSNQPQHF	TGTGCCAGCAGTTTGCCGACAGGAAGCAATCAGCCCCAGCATTTT
TRBV24-1	TRBJ2-7	.	TRBD2	CATSDRTSGTYEQYF	TGTGCCACCAGTGATCGGACTAGCGGCACCTACGAGCAGTACTTC
TRBV2	TRBJ2-7	.	.	CASSESSPGNFYEQYF	TGTGCCAGCAGTGAATCCTCCCCAGGCAACTTCTACGAGCAGTACTTC
TRBV5-6	TRBJ2-7	.	TRBD2	CASSLAGDIGEQYF	TGTGCCAGCAGCCTAGCGGGAGATATAGGCGAGCAGTACTTC
TRBV28	TRBJ1-6	.	TRBD1	CASSSTDRGVTRNSPLHF	TGTGCCAGCAGTTCTACGGACAGGGGAGTTACGCGAAATTCACCCCTCCACTTT
TRBV19	TRBJ2-2	.	TRBD2	CASREPGLAGGRNTGELFF	TGTGCCAGTAGAGAACCGGGACTAGCGGGAGGAAGGAACACCGGGGAGCTGTTTTTT
TRBV6-1	TRBJ2-7	.	TRBD2	CASSAIPSGNSYEQYF	TGTGCCAGCAGTGCCATTCCTAGCGGTAACTCCTACGAGCAGTACTTC
TRBV7-7	TRBJ1-2	.	.	CASSFRIGLIMDYGYTF	TGTGCTAGCAGCTTTAGGATAGGACTTATTATGGACTATGGCTACACCTTC
TRBV24-1	TRBJ2-1	.	TRBD2	CATSDLGLAGEQFF	TGTGCCACCAGTGACCTCGGACTAGCGGGGGAGCAGTTCTTC
TRBV18	TRBJ1-4	.	.	CASSLGQPLVDEKLFF	TGTGCCAGCTCCCTAGGACAGCCCCTCGTTGATGAAAAACTGTTTTTT
TRBV5-8	TRBJ2-1	.	.	CASSLKGALYNEQFF	TGTGCCAGCAGCTTAAAAGGGGCGCTTTACAATGAGCAGTTCTTC
TRBV18	TRBJ2-1	.	TRBD2	CASSPGTSGSMNEQFF	TGTGCCAGCTCACCTGGGACTAGCGGGTCTATGAATGAGCAGTTCTTC
TRBV6-2/TRBV6-3	TRBJ2-7	.	TRBD1	CASSRSGTAYGQYF	TGTGCCAGCAGCCGTTCCGGGACAGCCTACGGGCAGTACTTC
TRBV7-2	TRBJ2-1	.	.	CASSSRQTYEQFF	TGTGCCAGCAGCTCCCGACAGACCTATGAGCAGTTCTTC
TRBV7-3	TRBJ2-1	.	.	CASSLLRSNEQFF	TGTGCCAGCAGCTTACTGCGTAGCAATGAGCAGTTCTTC
TRBV6-5	TRBJ2-7	.	.	CASSSQDSRGEQYF	TGTGCCAGCAGTTCTCAGGACTCGAGGGGGGAGCAGTACTTC
TRBV2	TRBJ2-1	.	.	CASSDLGRNEQFF	TGTGCCAGCAGTGACCTAGGCCGTAATGAGCAGTTCTTC
TRBV18	TRBJ1-6	.	.	CASSPPPPGGQGNSPLHF	TGTGCCAGCTCACCCCCTCCTCCCGGGGGGCAGGGGAATTCACCCCTCCACTTT
TRBV16	TRBJ1-1	.	TRBD1	CASSRSTGDRFF	TGTGCCAGCAGCCGCAGTACAGGGGATCGCTTCTTT
TRBV11-2	TRBJ2-7	.	TRBD1	CASSLVRTGGRTYEQYF	TGTGCCAGCAGCTTAGTCAGGACAGGGGGCCGCACATACGAGCAGTACTTC
TRBV7-2	TRBJ2-2	.	.	CASGAWQLNTGELFF	TGTGCCAGCGGAGCCTGGCAGCTGAACACCGGGGAGCTGTTTTTT
TRBV18	TRBJ1-1	.	.	CASSPLSAVAEAFF	TGTGCCAGCTCACCACTATCGGCGGTGGCTGAAGCTTTCTTT
TRBV30	TRBJ2-3	few	TRBD1	CAWRVGQTSTDTQYF	TGTGCCTGGAGGGTGGGACAGACAAGCACAGATACGCAGTATTTT
TRBV5-1	TRBJ1-1	.	.	CASSAQGTDTEAFF	TGCGCCAGCAGCGCTCAGGGTACGGACACTGAAGCTTTCTTT
TRBV27	TRBJ1-4	.	.	CASSLSIHGRGANEKLFF	TGTGCCAGCAGTTTATCGATCCACGGCAGGGGAGCAAATGAAAAACTGTTTTTT
TRBV7-2	TRBJ1-1	few	TRBD1	CASSLADRQGARKGNTEAFF	TGTGCCAGCAGCTTAGCGGATCGTCAGGGGGCTAGGAAGGGGAACACTGAAGCTTTCTTT
TRBV19	TRBJ2-7	.	TRBD2	CASSRAGLAKSYEQYF	TGTGCCAGTAGTAGGGCGGGACTAGCGAAAAGCTACGAGCAGTACTTC
TRBV11-2	TRBJ2-3	.	TRBD2	CASSFPSGSATDTQYF	TGTGCCAGCAGCTTCCCTAGCGGGAGCGCCACAGATACGCAGTATTTT
TRBV6-5	TRBJ2-1	.	TRBD1	CASFTGGSYNEQFF	TGTGCCAGCTTCACAGGGGGCTCCTACAATGAGCAGTTCTTC
TRBV7-9	TRBJ2-3	.	TRBD2	CASSPVGLATDTQYF	TGTGCCAGCAGCCCCGTGGGACTAGCCACAGATACGCAGTATTTT